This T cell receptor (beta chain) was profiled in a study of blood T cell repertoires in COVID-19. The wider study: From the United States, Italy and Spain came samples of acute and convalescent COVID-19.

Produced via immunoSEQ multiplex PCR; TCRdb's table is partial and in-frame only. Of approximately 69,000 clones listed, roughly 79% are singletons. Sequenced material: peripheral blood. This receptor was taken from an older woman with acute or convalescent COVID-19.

CDR3 residues: CASNLDRGGNQPQHF. DNA of the CDR3: TGTGCCAGCAACTTGGACAGAGGTGGCAATCAGCCCCAGCATTTT. The gene calls are TRBV6-6 and TRBJ1-5, with D perhaps TRBD1 (6 bases). Trimming left V 7 bases short and J 2 bases short, with 15 bases between. The germline V gene encodes CDR1 MNHNY and CDR2 SVGAGI (reference sequence). The CDR3 totals 15 residues.